This is a list of T cell receptor beta chains from one sample in a study of shared clonotypes between healthy human individuals. Some clones are missing from TCRdb's copy, which holds only in-frame ones; the method was immunoSEQ multiplex PCR. Of more than 1 million clones listed, 70% to 80% are singletons. Sample: memory CD4+ T cells from PBMCs. These receptors originate from a man aged 18 to 29 in good health. Some clones in this sample may be carry-over from other donors' samples. Each CDR3 is given with its conserved first and last residue. A D gene is named only where the DNA matches it firmly. The size of a clone is reported for some rows only, either as once, few or many, or as a class for expanded clones.

clone_size j_call v_call d_call cdr3_nt cdr3_aa
few TRBJ1-2 TRBV5-1 - TGCGCCAGCAGCCCGCAGGGTGACCCTAACTATGGCTACACCTTC CASSPQGDPNYGYTF
- TRBJ1-6 TRBV28 - TGTGCCAGCAGCCCCGCCAGGGCCTATAATTCACCCCTCCACTTT CASSPARAYNSPLHF
- TRBJ1-1 TRBV19 TRBD1 TGTGCCAGCAAAATGTTTGGGACAGGGCAGAACACTGAAGCTTTCTTT CASKMFGTGQNTEAFF
- TRBJ1-2 TRBV18 TRBD1 TGTGCCAGCTCACCGGGGGACAGGGGATATGGCTACACCTTC CASSPGDRGYGYTF
- TRBJ2-7 TRBV28 TRBD2 TGTGCCAGCAGCCGACTAGCCGGGGTGGAGCAGTACTTC CASSRLAGVEQYF
- TRBJ2-5 TRBV28 - TGTGCCAGCAGTTTGGGTGGGCTGGGGAAGGAGACCCAGTACTTC CASSLGGLGKETQYF
- TRBJ1-4 TRBV19 - TGTGCCAGTAGGAGGACGGTTAATGAAAAACTGTTTTTT CASRRTVNEKLFF
few TRBJ1-3 TRBV2 TRBD1 TGTGCCAGCAGCGCACAGGGGAGCTCTGGAAACACCATATATTTT CASSAQGSSGNTIYF
- TRBJ1-1 TRBV11-3 TRBD1 TGTGCCAGCAGCTTAGATGGGACAGGGACGACTGAAGCTTTCTTT CASSLDGTGTTEAFF
- TRBJ2-1 TRBV9 - TGTGCCAGCAGCGACACCAATGAGCAGTTCTTC CASSDTNEQFF
few TRBJ1-2 TRBV30 - TGTGCCTGGAGTGTAATAGGGACGCAAGGCTACACCTTC CAWSVIGTQGYTF
- TRBJ1-2 TRBV15 - TGTGCCACCACTATGCGGGGTAGGACGTCTCACTATGGCTACACCTTC CATTMRGRTSHYGYTF
- TRBJ2-2 TRBV2 TRBD2 TGTGCCAGCAGTTGGACTAGAACCGGGGAGCTGTTTTTT CASSWTRTGELFF
- TRBJ1-4 TRBV27 - TGTGCCAGCAGTTTATATGCCCCGGGGACCCAAGACGGGCTGTTTTTT CASSLYAPGTQDGLFF
- TRBJ1-1 TRBV7-3 - TGTGCCAGCAGCTTAAATGACAGAGGGGCAGCTTTCTTT CASSLNDRGAAFF
- TRBJ2-1 TRBV2 TRBD1 TGTGCCAGCAGGTGGGACAGCTCCTACAATGAGCAGTTCTTC CASRWDSSYNEQFF
once TRBJ1-2 TRBV29-1 TRBD1 TGCAGCGTGCGGACAGGGGGAGGTCGAGGCTACACCTTC CSVRTGGGRGYTF
- TRBJ2-3 TRBV7-9 - TGTGCCAGCAGCTCGGAGGCCGATACGCAGTATTTT CASSSEADTQYF
- TRBJ2-1 TRBV6-5 - TGTGCCAGCAGTTCCGGCACAAACTACAATGAGCAGTTCTTC CASSSGTNYNEQFF
- TRBJ2-3 TRBV12-5 TRBD2 TGTGCTAGTGGTCCTGCCCGACTGGCGGGAGGGCCAGATACGCAGTATTTT CASGPARLAGGPDTQYF
- TRBJ2-7 TRBV29-1 - TGCAGCGTTGCCCAGCAGAGTTTCTCCTACGAGCAGTACTTC CSVAQQSFSYEQYF
- TRBJ2-1 TRBV21-1 - TGTGCCAGCAGCAAAGGGGGACTAGCGGGATTCGGGTTCTTC CASSKGGLAGFGFF
many TRBJ2-3 TRBV25-1 - TGTGCCAGCAGTGATAACTCAGATACGCAGTATTTT CASSDNSDTQYF
- TRBJ2-7 TRBV5-6 TRBD2 TGTGCCAGCAGCTTAGGCGGGAGGGCTTACGAGCAGTACTTC CASSLGGRAYEQYF
- TRBJ2-6 TRBV10-3 TRBD2 TGTGCCAGCGGACTAGCGGGAGATGCCAACGTCCTGACTTTC CASGLAGDANVLTF
- TRBJ2-3 TRBV27 TRBD2 TGTGCCAGCAGTTTGACTAGCGGGAGCACAGATACGCAGTATTTT CASSLTSGSTDTQYF
- TRBJ2-3 TRBV7-9 - TGTGCCAGCAGCCCGGGTCAGGGACAAGATACGCAGTATTTT CASSPGQGQDTQYF
- TRBJ2-1 TRBV29-1 - TGCAGCGCGATTCCGGGACTCACCACGAATGAGCAGTTCTTC CSAIPGLTTNEQFF
- TRBJ1-4 TRBV27 TRBD1 TGTGCCAGCACCTGGACAGGGGGCCCCTTAGTTGGTGAAAAACTGTTTTTT CASTWTGGPLVGEKLFF
- TRBJ2-4 TRBV7-2 - TGTGCCAGCAGCCCCCAACAGGGAACCCTAGCCAAAAACATTCAGTACTTC CASSPQQGTLAKNIQYF
- TRBJ2-7 TRBV7-2 - TGTGCCAGCAGCTCCCCCGGACTGGCCTACGAGCAGTACTTC CASSSPGLAYEQYF
- TRBJ2-3 TRBV11-2 - TGTGCCAGCAGCTTAGGGGAGAGAACAGATACGCAGTATTTT CASSLGERTDTQYF